One sample yielded the 16 T cell receptor beta chains listed below, sequenced in a study of T cells in Graves' hyperthyroidism and ophthalmopathy. RNA transcripts served as the template for amplifying TCR beta CDR3 regions. The HTBI primer set served for first-round RT-PCR of the TCR CDR3. MiXCR, applied by TCRdb to the multiplex PCR reads, yields one record per CDR3 protein. The sample carries 500,000 to 650,000 distinct CDR3 sequences, 13% to 15% recorded once. Sequencing was done on a sample of blood. All receptors derive from a woman in her fifties or sixties with Graves' ophthalmopathy.

This clonotype has ten or more counts. V gene TRBV11-3 combines with J gene TRBJ2-7; D not certain. The CDR3 sequence is 14 residues long. Per germline, CDR1 SGHNT and CDR2 YENEEA. V was trimmed by 5 bases and J by 2 bases, leaving 13 bases between them. In nucleotides, the CDR3 is TGTGCCAGCAGCAAAAGCGTATCAGCCTACGAGCAGTACTTC. Amino acids: CASSKSVSAYEQYF. Filled out from reference TRBV11-3 and TRBJ2-7, the complete variable domain reads EAGVVQSPRYKIIEKKQPVAFWCNPISGHNTLYWYLQNLGQGPELLIRYENEEAVDDSQLPKDRFSAERLKGVDSTLKIQPAELGDSAVYLCASSKSVSAYEQYFGPGTRLTVT.

The sample holds many counts of this clonotype. The V call is TRBV9, the J call TRBJ2-7; 9 bases match TRBD2. J gave up 6 bases and V 4 bases, and 14 bases lay outside the gene matches. The germline V gene encodes CDR1 SGDLS and CDR2 YYNGEE. The CDR3 is made up of 16 amino acids. CDR3: CASSPSRLAGDLEQYF. DNA of the CDR3: TGTGCCAGCAGCCCTAGCCGGTTAGCGGGAGATCTCGAGCAGTACTTC.

V is TRBV5-1 and J is TRBJ1-3, with TRBD1 matching over 9 bases. Trimming removed 4 bases from V and 0 bases from J; junction bases left unmatched: 17. This CDR3 comprises 20 residues. Germline values: CDR1 SGHRS, CDR2 YFSETQ. CDR3 bases: TGCGCCAGCAGCCGTTCGCCCATTTCCGGGACAGGGACCTCTGGAAACACCATATATTTT. This encodes CASSRSPISGTGTSGNTIYF. The variable domain in full, with the rest retrieved from reference TRBV5-1 and TRBJ1-3, is KAGVTQTPRYLIKTRGQQVTLSCSPISGHRSVSWYQQTPGQGLQFLFEYFSETQRNKGNFPGRFSGRQFSNSRSEMNVSTLELGDSALYLCASSRSPISGTGTSGNTIYFGEGSWLTVV.

This clonotype was picked up many times. CDR3 sequence reads: CASSSFSQETQYF. In nucleotides, the CDR3 is TGTGCCAGCAGCTCTTTCAGCCAAGAGACCCAGTACTTC. The chain carries TRBV5-5 and TRBJ2-5; no firm D call. V dropped 3 bases and J dropped 1 base, with 7 bases sitting between them. This CDR3 contains 13 residues. Germline lookup yields CDR1 SGHKS and CDR2 YYEKEE (reference sequence).

Ten or more counts support this clonotype. The genes are TRBV7-9 and TRBJ2-7; D may be TRBD1 (6 bases). Per the germline V gene, CDR1 is SEHNR and CDR2 is FQNEAQ (reference sequence). CDR3 length: 15 residues. V was clipped by 5 bases and J by 0 bases, with 14 bases between them. CDR3 sequence (DNA): TGTGCCAGCAGCCACCCCCGGGACAACTCCTACGAGCAGTACTTC. This translates into CASSHPRDNSYEQYF. Filled out from reference TRBV7-9 and TRBJ2-7, the complete variable domain reads DTGVSQNPRHKITKRGQNVTFRCDPISEHNRLYWYRQTLGQGPEFLTYFQNEAQLEKSRLLSDRFSAERPKGSFSTLEIQRTEQGDSAMYLCASSHPRDNSYEQYFGPGTRLTVT.

This clonotype was counted a few times. This sequence joins TRBV4-1 and TRBJ2-4; D is perhaps TRBD2 (6 bases). The CDR3 sequence is 12 residues long. CDR1 and CDR2 from the germline V gene are MGHRA and YSYEKL. Trimming left V 3 bases short and J 8 bases short, with 8 bases between. The CDR3 coding sequence is TGCGCCAGCAGCCAGGAGGGATACATTCAGTACTTC. Its translation: CASSQEGYIQYF.

This clonotype was seen just once. This chain joins TRBV20-1 and TRBJ2-3, with 9 bases matching TRBD2. The CDR3 totals 18 residues. J gave up 1 base and V 3 bases, and 14 bases lay outside the gene matches. From germline, CDR1 is DFQATT and CDR2 SNEGSKA (reference sequence). CDR3 DNA: TGCAGTGCTAGTGCTTTAGGGGCTAGCGGGAAAGGCACAGATACGCAGTATTTT. Encoded protein: CSASALGASGKGTDTQYF.

At least ten counts were recorded for this clonotype. The chain couples TRBV6-1 to TRBJ1-2; 7 nucleotides line up with TRBD1. The CDR3 totals 14 residues. V was clipped by 5 bases and J by 4 bases; unmatched bases: 7. Germline assignment: CDR1 MNHNS and CDR2 SASEGT. CDR3 residues: CASSSPGTAYGYTF. DNA of the CDR3: TGTGCCAGCAGTTCCCCGGGGACAGCCTATGGCTACACCTTC.

This clonotype was recorded at least ten times. V and J are TRBV7-2 and TRBJ1-2; D unclear. Germline lookup yields CDR1 SGHTA and CDR2 FQGNSA. V lost 3 bases, J lost 8 bases, and 19 bases lay in between. The CDR3 runs to 15 residues. CDR3: CASSFTGSPSGGYTF. CDR3 in DNA: TGTGCCAGCAGCTTCACTGGTTCCCCCAGCGGAGGCTACACCTTC.

V is TRBV12-3 or TRBV12-4 and J is TRBJ1-1, with D perhaps TRBD1 (5 bases). This CDR3 contains 15 residues. V lost 3 bases to trimming and J lost 0 bases, with 11 bases between them. The CDR3: CASSFGAGMNTEAFF. The CDR3 nucleotides are TGTGCCAGCAGTTTTGGGGCCGGAATGAACACTGAAGCTTTCTTT.

This clonotype was seen only a few times. The chain employs TRBV11-3 and TRBJ1-3; D is perhaps TRBD1 (6 bases). V shed 4 bases and J shed 6 bases, with 13 bases lying between them. Per the germline V gene, CDR1 is SGHNT and CDR2 is YENEEA. This CDR3 region has 14 residues. This CDR3 reads CASSYGGATNTIYF. The CDR3 bases are TGTGCCAGCAGCTACGGGGGGGCGACAAACACCATATATTTT.

This clonotype was observed many times. The chain couples TRBV12-3 or TRBV12-4 to TRBJ2-1, with 9 bases aligning to TRBD1. The length of the CDR3 is 13 residues. V shed 2 bases and J 10 bases; nucleotides not matched to a gene: 3. The CDR3 bases are TGTGCCAGCAGTTTATTGGGGACAGGGGAGCAGTTCTTC. Amino acid sequence: CASSLLGTGEQFF.

This clonotype occurred many times. The J gene is TRBJ2-7, the V gene TRBV7-9, with unresolved D. This CDR3 contains 14 residues. CDR1 and CDR2 from the germline V gene are SEHNR and FQNEAQ (reference sequence). Trimming pared 0 bases from V and 2 bases from J, leaving 8 bases between. The CDR3 nucleotides are TGTGCCAGCAGCTTAGCAGGAGAAACCTACGAGCAGTACTTC. It translates to CASSLAGETYEQYF.

This clonotype occurred many times. The V call is TRBV3-1, the J call TRBJ1-5, with D perhaps matching TRBD1 (6 bases). The CDR3 is 13 amino acids. CDR1 LGHDT and CDR2 YNNKEL come from the germline V gene (reference sequence). V lost 3 bases and J 9 bases, leaving 12 bases between the germline ends. DNA for the CDR3: TGTGCCAGCAGCCACAGGGGTAGCTGGCCCCAGCATTTT. It is translated as CASSHRGSWPQHF.

This clonotype was seen ten or more times. The genes are TRBV7-8 and TRBJ2-3, with a weak D call TRBD1 (5 bases). The CDR3 spans 13 residues. CDR1 and CDR2 (germline): SGHVS, FQNEAQ. Trimming took 5 bases from V and 3 from J, leaving 9 bases between them. The CDR3: CASSTDRTDTQYF. Here the CDR3 DNA reads TGTGCCAGCAGCACCGACAGAACAGATACGCAGTATTTT.

The chain combines TRBV19 with TRBJ1-4; the match to TRBD1 covers 7 bases. V gave up 5 bases and J gave up 8 bases; unmatched junction bases: 11. Germline V lookup: CDR1 LNHDA, CDR2 SQIVND (reference sequence). The CDR3 is 15 residues long. The CDR3 DNA is TGTGCCAGTAGTTTCGACAGGGCTTCTGGGGAAAAACTGTTTTTT. Its translation is CASSFDRASGEKLFF.